This T cell receptor beta chain was obtained from a study of shared clonotypes between healthy human individuals. Assay used: immunoSEQ multiplex PCR; TCRdb lists only in-frame clones, some missing. The sample consists of 2.3 million or so clones, approximately 93% of them appearing once. The CDR3 totals 16 residues. Per germline, CDR1 MNHEY and CDR2 SMNVEV (reference sequence). J lost 0 bases, V lost 7 bases, and 9 bases had no gene match. What was sequenced was naive CD4+ T cells from PBMCs. Stated subset: CD45RA+ positively selected. The V call is TRBV27, the J call TRBJ2-4; 7 positions agree with TRBD2. The receptor was isolated from a man aged 18-30 years in good health. Some clones in this sample may be carry-over from other donors' samples. The CDR3 bases are TGTGCCAGCACTACGCTAGCGGACCTAGCCAAAAACATTCAGTACTTC. Its translation is CASTTLADLAKNIQYF.